The rows below give T cell receptor beta chains drawn from one sample of a study of shared clonotypes between healthy human individuals. Some clones are missing from TCRdb's copy, which holds only in-frame ones; the method was immunoSEQ multiplex PCR. The sample has under 850,000 clones, 72% seen once. The specimen sequenced was memory CD4+ T cells sorted from blood. These receptors originate from a woman aged 25 to 45 in good health. Both conserved end residues are part of each CDR3. A D gene is named only where the DNA matches it firmly. The size entry is marked missing in some rows and otherwise reads once, few, many or a size class.

j_call d_call v_call cdr3_length clone_size cdr3_nt cdr3_aa
TRBJ2-1 - TRBV28 14 - TGTGCCAGCGGAGCCCCGGGGGGCCGCAATGAGCAGTTCTTC CASGAPGGRNEQFF
TRBJ2-3 - TRBV7-9 16 - TGTGCCAGCAGCCTGCATGGCCAGGGCGTGGGAGATACGCAGTATTTT CASSLHGQGVGDTQYF
TRBJ1-2 TRBD1 TRBV19 15 - TGTGCCAGTACCCCCCTGGCGGGACAGATCTATGGCTACACCTTC CASTPLAGQIYGYTF
TRBJ2-7 TRBD2 TRBV11-1 15 - TGTGCCAGCAGCTTAGCGGCGGGAGGCGAATGGGAGCAGTACTTC CASSLAAGGEWEQYF
TRBJ2-7 - TRBV6-1 15 - TGTGCCAGCAGTGTTGGGACCGCGTACTCCTACGAGCAGTACTTC CASSVGTAYSYEQYF
TRBJ1-5 - TRBV15 13 few TGTGCCACCAGCAGGGGAAGCAATCAGCCCCAGCATTTT CATSRGSNQPQHF
TRBJ2-7 - TRBV30 13 - TGTGCCTGGAGTGTACAGGATCGACAGGCCCTCAGTTTC CAWSVQDRQALSF
TRBJ1-2 - TRBV10-2 16 - TGCGCCGCGGCTTTGGGGGGGCGAACAGCTAACTATGGCTACACCTTC CAAALGGRTANYGYTF
TRBJ1-5 - TRBV19 13 - TGTGCCAGTAGTATCTCCGGGGATCAGCCCCAGCATTTT CASSISGDQPQHF
TRBJ2-5 - TRBV7-2 12 once TGTGCCAGCAGCAATGCGTGGGAGACCCAGTACTTC CASSNAWETQYF
TRBJ1-2 - TRBV7-9 14 - TGTGCCAGCAGCTTAGGCCAGGCGAACTATGGCTACACCTTC CASSLGQANYGYTF
TRBJ1-3 - TRBV29-1 13 - TGCAGCTCCTACCTCACAGGGTCGAACACCATATATTTT CSSYLTGSNTIYF
TRBJ2-2 - TRBV9 13 - TGTGCCAGCAGCGCCCGCCCCACCGGGGAGCTGTTTTTT CASSARPTGELFF
TRBJ2-1 - TRBV28 13 few TGTGCCAGCAGTCCCGGGTCCGCCAATGAGCAGTTCTTC CASSPGSANEQFF
TRBJ2-2 - TRBV11-3 15 - TGTGCCAGCAGCCCGTTGGAGGGGAGCACCGGGGAGCTGTTTTTT CASSPLEGSTGELFF
TRBJ2-7 - TRBV10-2 15 - TGCGCCAGCAGTGAGTTCGCCAGGAGCTCCTACGAGCAGTACTTC CASSEFARSSYEQYF
TRBJ1-3 - TRBV18 12 - TGTGCCAGCTCAACGTCTGGAAACACCATATATTTT CASSTSGNTIYF
TRBJ2-2 - TRBV7-2 16 - TGTGCCAGCACCCACGGTGGCTACAAGAACACCGGGGAGCTGTTTTTT CASTHGGYKNTGELFF
TRBJ1-1 - TRBV29-1 13 few TGCAGCGTTGGGATTGGCGAGGGCACTGAAGCTTTCTTT CSVGIGEGTEAFF
TRBJ1-5 - TRBV6-1 15 - TGTGCCAGCAGTGATAGGTGGGGGGGCAATCAGCCCCAGCATTTT CASSDRWGGNQPQHF
TRBJ2-1 TRBD2 TRBV5-1 19 - TGCGCCAGCAGCTCCCGGACTAGCGGGAGACCAGCTGCTGCGAGGGAGCAGTTCTTC CASSSRTSGRPAAAREQFF
TRBJ2-3 TRBD2 TRBV28 15 - TGTGCCAGCAAAGGTAGCGGGAGGGCCACAGATACGCAGTATTTT CASKGSGRATDTQYF
TRBJ1-3 - TRBV19 15 - TGTGCCAGTAGTATATGGCCGAGCTCTGGAAACACCATATATTTT CASSIWPSSGNTIYF
TRBJ2-7 TRBD2 TRBV5-4 16 - TGTGCCAGCAGGGAAGGACTAGCGGGAGGGCCCGGAGAGCAGTACTTC CASREGLAGGPGEQYF
TRBJ2-1 TRBD2 TRBV5-1 17 - TGCGCCAGCAGCTCTTATACTAGCGGGAGGGTCGGAACTGAGCAGTTCTTC CASSSYTSGRVGTEQFF
TRBJ2-7 TRBD2 TRBV5-1 15 few TGCGCCAGCGCGGCGGGGGGAGGGCCTTCAGGAGAGCAGTACTTC CASAAGGGPSGEQYF
TRBJ2-5 - TRBV19 13 - TGTGCCAGTAGTATTCCGGGGTTTGGGACCCAGTACTTC CASSIPGFGTQYF
TRBJ2-7 TRBD2 TRBV2 15 few TGTGCCAGCAGGGCAACTAGCGGGAACATAGGGGAGCAGTACTTC CASRATSGNIGEQYF
TRBJ2-1 - TRBV7-2 13 - TGTGCCAGCAGCTTAGCCAGGTACAGAGAGCAGTTCTTC CASSLARYREQFF
TRBJ2-7 - TRBV5-1 14 - TGCGCCAGCAGCTTGGTCCCGGCCTCCTACGAGCAGTACTTC CASSLVPASYEQYF
TRBJ1-2 - TRBV5-4 16 - TGTGCCAGCAGCTTGGCGGTACAGGGCTCTAACTATGGCTACACCTTC CASSLAVQGSNYGYTF